This T cell receptor (beta chain) derives from a study of shared clonotypes between healthy human individuals. Division of CD4+ cells produced a CD45RA+ naive subset and a CD45RA-negative memory subset. Assay used: immunoSEQ multiplex PCR; TCRdb lists only in-frame clones, some missing. Seen here are hundreds of thousands of clones, 97% observed once, and the top ten hold 0.057%. This CDR3 is built from 12 residues. Germline CDR1 reads MDHEN; CDR2 reads SYDVKM. Trimming took 4 bases from V and 8 from J, leaving 8 bases between them. The chain combines TRBV28 with TRBJ1-4; D gene uncertain. The source of this sequence is a woman in her 30s in good health. Material for sequencing was naive CD4+ T cells sorted from blood. Subset given: CD45RA+ positively selected. CDR3 nucleotides: TGTGCCAGCAGTTCTTCTTTGGAAAAACTGTTTTTT. Its translation: CASSSSLEKLFF.